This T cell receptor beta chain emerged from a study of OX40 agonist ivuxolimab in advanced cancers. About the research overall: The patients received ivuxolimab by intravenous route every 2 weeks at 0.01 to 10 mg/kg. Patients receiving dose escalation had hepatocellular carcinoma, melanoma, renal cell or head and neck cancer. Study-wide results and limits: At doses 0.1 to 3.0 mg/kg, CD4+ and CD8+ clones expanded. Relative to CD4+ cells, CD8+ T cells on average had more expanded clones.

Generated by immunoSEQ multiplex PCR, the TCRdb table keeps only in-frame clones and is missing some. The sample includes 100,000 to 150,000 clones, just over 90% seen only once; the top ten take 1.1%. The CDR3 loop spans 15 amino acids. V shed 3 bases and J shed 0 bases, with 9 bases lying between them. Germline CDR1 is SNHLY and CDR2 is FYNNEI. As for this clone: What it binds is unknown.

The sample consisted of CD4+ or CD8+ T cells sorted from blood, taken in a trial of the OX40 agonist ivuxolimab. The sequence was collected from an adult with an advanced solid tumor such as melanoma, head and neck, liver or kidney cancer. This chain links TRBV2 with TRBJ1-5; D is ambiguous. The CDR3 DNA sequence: TGTGCCAGCAGTGAGCAGACCTATAGCAATCAGCCCCAGCATTTT. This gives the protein CASSEQTYSNQPQHF.